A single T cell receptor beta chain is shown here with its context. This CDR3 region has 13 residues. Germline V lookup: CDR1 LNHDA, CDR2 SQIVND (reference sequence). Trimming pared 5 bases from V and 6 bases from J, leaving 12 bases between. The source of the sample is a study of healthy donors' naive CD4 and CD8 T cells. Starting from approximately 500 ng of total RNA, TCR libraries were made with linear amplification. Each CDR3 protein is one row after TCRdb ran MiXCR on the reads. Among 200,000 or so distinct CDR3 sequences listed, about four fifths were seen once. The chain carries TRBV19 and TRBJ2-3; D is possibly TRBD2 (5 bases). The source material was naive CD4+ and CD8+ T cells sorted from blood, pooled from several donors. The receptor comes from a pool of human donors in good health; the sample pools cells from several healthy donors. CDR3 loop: CASSPPEVDTQYF. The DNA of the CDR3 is TGTGCCAGTAGTCCCCCGGAGGTCGATACGCAGTATTTT.